The 9 T cell receptor beta chains presented below share a single source sample, sequenced in a study of blood T cell repertoires in COVID-19. TCRdb's table, derived via immunoSEQ multiplex PCR, lists solely in-frame clones and lacks some. This sample has about 240,000 clones; under 85% occur once, and the top ten carry around 5.5%. Sequenced sample: peripheral blood. These receptors were taken from a human donor in a cohort sampled during active COVID-19.

This clone was found once. The V gene is TRBV4-2, the J gene TRBJ2-1; possible D gene TRBD2, 5 bases. Trimming removed 1 base from V and 5 bases from J, with 12 bases in between. CDR3 length: 15 amino acids. Germline CDR1 is LGHNA and CDR2 is YNFKEQ. DNA of the CDR3: TGTGCCAGCAGCCAAGGAGGGCCTCGTGACAATGAGCAGTTCTTC. Translating gives CASSQGGPRDNEQFF.

This sequence joins TRBV27 and TRBJ1-4; 9 nucleotides match TRBD1. Looked up from germline, CDR1 is MNHEY and CDR2 is SMNVEV (reference sequence). This CDR3 has 14 amino acids. Trimming took 6 bases from V and 6 from J; bases not matched to a gene: 5. The CDR3 here is CASRSTGGDEKLFF. The CDR3 DNA reads as TGTGCCAGCAGGTCTACAGGGGGCGATGAAAAACTGTTTTTT.

This clone showed up just once. This chain joins TRBV5-1 and TRBJ2-2; D ambiguous. Per the germline V gene, CDR1 is SGHRS and CDR2 is YFSETQ. V lost 7 bases to trimming and J lost 0 bases, with 13 bases between them. The CDR3 totals 15 residues. Here the CDR3 reads CASVPEVPNTGELFF. The CDR3 bases are TGCGCCAGCGTCCCCGAGGTCCCGAACACCGGGGAGCTGTTTTTT.

This chain joins TRBV18 and TRBJ1-2; maybe TRBD1 (6 bases). This CDR3 is built from 16 residues. V was trimmed by 3 bases and J by 4 bases, leaving 18 bases between them. Germline values: CDR1 KGHSH, CDR2 LQKENI. The CDR3 loop reads CASSPQNRDGGYGYTF. CDR3 DNA sequence: TGTGCCAGCTCACCCCAAAACAGGGATGGCGGCTATGGCTACACCTTC.

The CDR3 DNA reads TGTGCCAGCAAGAAAGAGCTCCCAGATACGCAGTATTTT. This codes for CASKKELPDTQYF. The chain is built from TRBV28 and TRBJ2-3; D is uncertain. Germline CDR1 and CDR2: MDHEN and SYDVKM. The CDR3 is made up of 13 amino acids. Trimming took 7 bases from V and 4 from J, leaving 12 bases between them.

The chain employs TRBV6-5 and TRBJ2-7; 7 bases align to TRBD1. The CDR3 consists of 15 residues. Germline-derived CDR1 and CDR2 are MNHEY and SVGAGI. With 2 bases clipped from V and 3 bases from J, the junction kept 7 bases outside the gene matches. CDR3 DNA sequence: TGTGCCAGCAGTTACCAGACAGGGCCGATCTACGAGCAGTACTTC. Protein sequence: CASSYQTGPIYEQYF.

The chain has TRBV18 and TRBJ2-1, with 10 bases that match TRBD2. The germline V gene encodes CDR1 KGHSH and CDR2 LQKENI. CDR3 length equals 17 residues. The trim removed 0 bases at V and 4 bases at J, leaving 6 bases unmatched. The CDR3 DNA reads as TGTGCCAGCTCACCACCGCCTAGCGGGGGAGATTACAATGAGCAGTTCTTC. It codes for CASSPPPSGGDYNEQFF.

This chain connects TRBV10-1 to TRBJ1-3; a possible D gene is TRBD1 (5 bases). Deletions cut 7 bases from V and 0 bases from J, with 22 bases between. The CDR3 sequence is 18 residues long. Per the germline V gene, CDR1 is WNHNN and CDR2 is SYGVQD (reference sequence). CDR3 loop: CASTRGGDLFDSGNTIYF. In nucleotides, the CDR3 is TGCGCCAGCACCCGGGGGGGGGATCTGTTTGACTCTGGAAACACCATATATTTT.

The gene calls are TRBV3-1 (or the pseudogene TRBV3-2) and TRBJ2-3; 12 positions match TRBD1. In germline, CDR1 is LGHDT, CDR2 YNNKEL (reference sequence). The ends lost 3 bases at V and 2 bases at J; junction bases unmatched: 0. The CDR3 loop spans 15 amino acids. The CDR3 region is CASSQGQGATDTQYF. In DNA, the CDR3 is TGTGCCAGCAGCCAGGGACAGGGGGCCACAGATACGCAGTATTTT.